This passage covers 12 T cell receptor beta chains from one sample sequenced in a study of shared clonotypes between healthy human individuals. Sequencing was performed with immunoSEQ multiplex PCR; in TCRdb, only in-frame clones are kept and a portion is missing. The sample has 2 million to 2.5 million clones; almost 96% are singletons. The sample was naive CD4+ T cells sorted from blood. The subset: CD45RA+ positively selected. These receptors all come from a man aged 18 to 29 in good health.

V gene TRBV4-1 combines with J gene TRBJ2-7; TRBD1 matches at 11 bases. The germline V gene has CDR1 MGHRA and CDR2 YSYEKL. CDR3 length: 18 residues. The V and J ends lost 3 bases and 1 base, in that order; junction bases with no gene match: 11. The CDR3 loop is CASSQPRTGGTYSYEQYF. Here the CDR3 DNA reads TGCGCCAGCAGCCAGCCACGGACAGGGGGCACTTATTCCTACGAGCAGTACTTC.

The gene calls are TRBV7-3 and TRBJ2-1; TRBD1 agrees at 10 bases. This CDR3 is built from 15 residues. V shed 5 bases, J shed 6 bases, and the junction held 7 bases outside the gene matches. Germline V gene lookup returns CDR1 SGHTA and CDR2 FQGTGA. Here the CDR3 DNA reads TGTGCCAGCAGCGCAGCGGGACAGGGGTTCAATGAGCAGTTCTTC. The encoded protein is CASSAAGQGFNEQFF.

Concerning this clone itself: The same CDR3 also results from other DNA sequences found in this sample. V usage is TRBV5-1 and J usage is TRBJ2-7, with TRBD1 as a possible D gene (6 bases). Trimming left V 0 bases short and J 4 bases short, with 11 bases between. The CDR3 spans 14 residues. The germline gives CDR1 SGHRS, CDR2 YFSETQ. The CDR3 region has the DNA TGCGCCAGCAGCTTGGGGACAGAACTTTACGAGCAGTACTTC. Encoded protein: CASSLGTELYEQYF.

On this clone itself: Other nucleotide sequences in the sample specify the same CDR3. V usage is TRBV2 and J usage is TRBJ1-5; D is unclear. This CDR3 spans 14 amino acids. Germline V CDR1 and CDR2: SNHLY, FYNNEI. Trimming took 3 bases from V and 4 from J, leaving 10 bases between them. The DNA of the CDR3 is TGTGCCAGCAGTGAGCGGCAGCCTAATCAGCCCCAGCATTTT. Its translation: CASSERQPNQPQHF.

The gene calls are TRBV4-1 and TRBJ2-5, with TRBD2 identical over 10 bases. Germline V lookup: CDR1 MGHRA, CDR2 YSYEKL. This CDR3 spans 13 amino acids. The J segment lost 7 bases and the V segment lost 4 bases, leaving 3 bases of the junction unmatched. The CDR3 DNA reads TGCGCCAGCAGCCGACTAGCGGGCGGGACCCAGTACTTC. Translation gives CASSRLAGGTQYF.

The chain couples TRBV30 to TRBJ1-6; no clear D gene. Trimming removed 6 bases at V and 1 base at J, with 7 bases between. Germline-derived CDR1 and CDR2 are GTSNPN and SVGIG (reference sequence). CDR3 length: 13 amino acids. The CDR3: CACRTSYNSPLHF. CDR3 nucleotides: TGTGCCTGTCGAACATCCTATAATTCACCCCTCCACTTT.

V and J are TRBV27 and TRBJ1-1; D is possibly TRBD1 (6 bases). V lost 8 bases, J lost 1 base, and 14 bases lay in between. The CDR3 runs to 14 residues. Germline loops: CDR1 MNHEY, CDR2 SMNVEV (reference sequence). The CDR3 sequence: CASRLGQTNTEAFF. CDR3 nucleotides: TGTGCCAGCCGGCTTGGACAGACGAACACTGAAGCTTTCTTT.

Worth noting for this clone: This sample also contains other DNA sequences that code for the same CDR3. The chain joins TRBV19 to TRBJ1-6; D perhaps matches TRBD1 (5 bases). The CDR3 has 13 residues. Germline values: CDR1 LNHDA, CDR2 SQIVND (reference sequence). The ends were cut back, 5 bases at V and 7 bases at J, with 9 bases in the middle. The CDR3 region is CASSRQSNSPLHF. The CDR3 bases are TGTGCCAGTAGTCGACAGTCCAATTCACCCCTCCACTTT. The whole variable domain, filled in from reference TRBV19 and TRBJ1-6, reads DGGITQSPKYLFRKEGQNVTLSCEQNLNHDAMYWYRQDPGQGLRLIYYSQIVNDFQKGDIAEGYSVSREKKESFPLTVTSAQKNPTAFYLCASSRQSNSPLHFGNGTRLTVT.

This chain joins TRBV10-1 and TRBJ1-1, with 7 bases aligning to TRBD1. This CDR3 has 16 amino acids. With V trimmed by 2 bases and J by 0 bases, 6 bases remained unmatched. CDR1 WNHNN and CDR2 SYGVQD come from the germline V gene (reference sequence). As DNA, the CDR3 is TGCGCCAGCAGTGAGAGCACAGGGGCCCTGAACACTGAAGCTTTCTTT. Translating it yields CASSESTGALNTEAFF.

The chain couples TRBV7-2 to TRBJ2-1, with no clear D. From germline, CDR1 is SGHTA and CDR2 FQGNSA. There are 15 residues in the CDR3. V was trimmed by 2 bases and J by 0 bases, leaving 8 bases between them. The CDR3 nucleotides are TGTGCCAGCAGCTTAACCCTAGACTCCTACAATGAGCAGTTCTTC. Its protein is CASSLTLDSYNEQFF.

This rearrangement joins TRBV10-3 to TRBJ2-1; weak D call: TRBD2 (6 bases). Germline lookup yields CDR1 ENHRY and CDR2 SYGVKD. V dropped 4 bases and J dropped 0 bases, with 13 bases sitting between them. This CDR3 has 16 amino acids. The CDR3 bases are TGTGCCATCAGTGCCGGGGCCGGGAGCTCCTACAATGAGCAGTTCTTC. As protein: CAISAGAGSSYNEQFF.

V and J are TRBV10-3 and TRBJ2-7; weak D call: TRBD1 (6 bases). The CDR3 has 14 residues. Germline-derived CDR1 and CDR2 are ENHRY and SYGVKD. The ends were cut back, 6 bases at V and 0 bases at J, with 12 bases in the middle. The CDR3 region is CAIRADRNSYEQYF. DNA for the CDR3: TGTGCCATCAGGGCCGACAGGAACTCCTACGAGCAGTACTTC.